The 19 T cell receptor beta chains listed next were all sequenced from one sample in a study of blood T cell repertoires in COVID-19. Assay used: immunoSEQ multiplex PCR; TCRdb lists only in-frame clones, some missing. In the table there are approximately 200,000 clones, roughly 90% of which are singletons. The sequenced sample consisted of peripheral blood. The receptors shown here come from an older woman with acute or convalescent COVID-19.

On this clone itself: This CDR3 is also generated by other DNA sequences in the sample. V usage is TRBV5-1 and J usage is TRBJ1-2; 7 bases align to TRBD1. Germline V gene data show CDR1 as SGHRS and CDR2 as YFSETQ. V was pared by 4 bases and J by 4 bases, with 1 base of the junction left unmatched. The CDR3 runs to 12 residues. The CDR3 nucleotides are TGCGCCAGCAGCCGGGACAGCTATGGCTACACCTTC. This sequence encodes CASSRDSYGYTF.

The chain recombines TRBV5-1 with TRBJ2-2; TRBD2 agrees at 14 bases. The V gene's germline CDR1 is SGHRS and CDR2 YFSETQ. V shed 4 bases, J shed 6 bases, and the junction held 2 bases outside the gene matches. CDR3 length: 15 residues. CDR3 residues: CASSRLAGGAGELFF. CDR3 DNA: TGCGCCAGCAGCAGACTAGCGGGAGGGGCCGGGGAGCTGTTTTTT.

The DNA of the CDR3 is TGCGCCAGCAGCTTGGGGCTAGTGGTTGGTTACAATGAGCAGTTCTTC. This codes for CASSLGLVVGYNEQFF. The rearrangement links TRBV5-1 to TRBJ2-1; D ambiguous. V lost 0 bases and J 4 bases, leaving 14 bases between the germline ends. This CDR3 contains 16 residues. Per the germline V gene, CDR1 is SGHRS and CDR2 is YFSETQ.

CDR3 nucleotides: TGTGCCAGTAGGTCGGGGGGCCAAGAGACCCAGTACTTC. Protein product: CASRSGGQETQYF. The chain carries TRBV19 and TRBJ2-5; 7 bases line up with TRBD2. V dropped 6 bases and J dropped 1; count of bases not matched to a gene: 2. Germline CDR1 and CDR2: LNHDA and SQIVND (reference sequence). The CDR3 length is 13 residues.

The chain employs TRBV6-2 or TRBV6-3 and TRBJ1-1, with a weak D call TRBD1 (5 bases). This CDR3 is built from 15 residues. Trimming pared 4 bases from V and 5 bases from J, leaving 17 bases between. Germline values: CDR1 MNHEY, CDR2 SVGEGT. CDR3 sequence reads: CASSFQRAGSTEAFF. The CDR3 DNA follows: TGTGCCAGCAGTTTTCAAAGGGCAGGGTCGACTGAAGCTTTCTTT.

J is TRBJ2-1 and V is TRBV24-1, with 7 bases matching TRBD1. V was pared by 3 bases and J by 0 bases, with 4 bases of the junction left unmatched. The CDR3 length is 16 residues. Germline V CDR1 and CDR2: KGHDR, SFDVKD. The CDR3: CATSDRTGYSYNEQFF. The CDR3 DNA reads TGTGCCACCAGTGATCGGACAGGCTACTCCTACAATGAGCAGTTCTTC.

V usage is TRBV9 and J usage is TRBJ1-5; D is unresolved. There are 15 residues in the CDR3. Germline V CDR1 and CDR2: SGDLS, YYNGEE. V was trimmed by 0 bases and J by 3 bases, leaving 10 bases between them. The CDR3: CASSVAAGFNQPQHF. CDR3 coding DNA: TGTGCCAGCAGCGTAGCGGCAGGCTTCAATCAGCCCCAGCATTTT.

This clone was seen just once. This chain connects TRBV7-8 to TRBJ2-7; 8 nucleotides align to TRBD1. With 5 bases clipped from V and 2 bases from J, the junction kept 8 bases outside the gene matches. The CDR3 is made up of 15 amino acids. The germline gives CDR1 SGHVS, CDR2 FQNEAQ. CDR3: CASSRDPDRAYEQYF. CDR3 nucleotides: TGTGCCAGCAGCCGGGACCCGGACAGGGCCTACGAGCAGTACTTC.

The chain uses TRBV7-2 and TRBJ1-2, with TRBD1 matching over 8 bases. V gave up 4 bases and J gave up 3 bases; unmatched junction bases: 7. The CDR3 covers 15 residues. The germline V gene has CDR1 SGHTA and CDR2 FQGNSA. Here the CDR3 DNA reads TGTGCCAGCAGCTCAAGGGACAGGCCCGACTATGGCTACACCTTC. As protein: CASSSRDRPDYGYTF.

This clone was counted once. The chain joins TRBV5-1 to TRBJ2-7, with 10 bases fitting TRBD1. The CDR3 covers 17 residues. Trimming removed 6 bases from V and 2 bases from J; junction bases left unmatched: 14. CDR1 is SGHRS, CDR2 YFSETQ, per germline. CDR3 protein: CASKLDYRGQGAYEQYF. For the CDR3, the DNA is TGCGCCAGCAAATTGGACTATCGAGGACAGGGGGCCTACGAGCAGTACTTC.

The chain is built from TRBV3-1 (or the pseudogene TRBV3-2) and TRBJ2-1, with 12 bases lining up with TRBD2. The CDR3 length is 15 residues. V gave up 1 base and J gave up 9 bases; unmatched junction bases: 4. CDR1 is LGHDT, CDR2 YNNKEL, per germline (reference sequence). The CDR3 nucleotides read TGTGCCAGCAGCCAAGGGACTAGCGGGGCTCTTGAGCAGTTCTTC. It codes for CASSQGTSGALEQFF.

The chain employs TRBV3-1 (or the pseudogene TRBV3-2) and TRBJ2-1; TRBD2 aligns across 10 bases. Germline loops: CDR1 LGHDT, CDR2 YNNKEL (reference sequence). Trimming removed 1 base from V and 7 bases from J; junction bases left unmatched: 10. This CDR3 has 17 amino acids. The CDR3 DNA reads as TGTGCCAGCAGCCAAGTAGGAGCGGGAGGGTTGGAGAATGAGCAGTTCTTC. Translating it yields CASSQVGAGGLENEQFF.

CDR3 sequence (DNA): TGTGCCACCAGCAGTGGACCTACCGGGACAGGGCTCTACGAGCAGTACTTC. Its protein product is CATSSGPTGTGLYEQYF. This chain connects TRBV15 to TRBJ2-7; 9 nucleotides align to TRBD1. Germline-derived CDR1 and CDR2 are LNHNV and YYDKDF (reference sequence). V trimming: 3 bases; J trimming: 3 bases; junction bases outside the gene matches: 12. This CDR3 has 17 residues.

The rearrangement links TRBV5-1 to TRBJ1-2; a possible D gene is TRBD1 (6 bases). Trimming pared 1 base from V and 6 bases from J, leaving 10 bases between. CDR1 and CDR2 from the germline V gene are SGHRS and YFSETQ. This CDR3 is built from 13 residues. The CDR3 loop reads CASSLWGRDGYTF. As DNA, the CDR3 is TGCGCCAGCAGCTTGTGGGGGCGGGATGGCTACACCTTC.

The rearrangement joins TRBV5-1 to TRBJ2-3; 10 positions match TRBD1. Germline V lookup: CDR1 SGHRS, CDR2 YFSETQ. V lost 0 bases to trimming and J lost 6 bases; unmatched junction nucleotides: 4. The CDR3 runs 15 residues. The CDR3 sequence is CASSLVGQGSDTQYF. CDR3 DNA: TGCGCCAGCAGCTTGGTGGGACAGGGGAGCGATACGCAGTATTTT.

This clone was observed a single time. This sequence joins TRBV7-9 and TRBJ2-5; maybe TRBD2 (6 bases). CDR1 and CDR2 (germline): SEHNR, FQNEAQ (reference sequence). V was clipped by 6 bases and J by 4 bases, with 9 bases between them. The CDR3 is 12 residues long. CDR3 loop: CASSQGGETQYF. The DNA for the CDR3 is TGTGCCAGCAGTCAGGGAGGAGAGACCCAGTACTTC.

This clone has a single count. This chain uses TRBV12-3 or TRBV12-4 with TRBJ1-5; TRBD1 might be the D (5 bases). V lost 7 bases to trimming and J lost 5 bases, with 9 bases between them. The CDR3 covers 12 residues. The CDR3 reads CASTFRDQPQHF. The CDR3 DNA reads as TGTGCCAGCACCTTCAGGGATCAGCCCCAGCATTTT.

The chain recombines TRBV28 with TRBJ1-1, with 7 bases identical to TRBD1. The CDR3 has 14 amino acids. Germline CDR1 MDHEN, CDR2 SYDVKM. V lost 8 bases, J lost 1 base, and 7 bases stayed unmatched. In nucleotides, the CDR3 is TGTGCCAGCCGTGAGAGGGGGCGGAACACTGAAGCTTTCTTT. It translates to CASRERGRNTEAFF. The variable domain in full, with the rest retrieved from reference TRBV28 and TRBJ1-1, is DVKVTQSSRYLVKRTGEKVFLECVQDMDHENMFWYRQDPGLGLRLIYFSYDVKMKEKGDIPEGYSVSREKKERFSLILESASTNQTSMYLCASRERGRNTEAFFGQGTRLTVV.

The chain joins TRBV9 to TRBJ2-2; TRBD2 matches at 9 bases. The CDR3 has 15 residues. CDR1 SGDLS and CDR2 YYNGEE come from the germline V gene. Trimming took 1 base from V and 5 from J; bases not matched to a gene: 3. CDR3 sequence reads: CASSVTTSGTGELFF. The CDR3 DNA is TGTGCCAGCAGCGTAACTACTAGCGGGACCGGGGAGCTGTTTTTT.